The 12 T cell receptor beta chains below come from one sample, sequenced in a study of blood T cells in healthy people across ages. PCR was performed a second time for 7 to 11 cycles using a sample-barcoded 5' primer and a J-beta primer mix. TCRdb independently ran MiXCR on the 5' RACE reads; one entry per CDR3 protein. The table shows about 800,000 distinct CDR3 sequences, with about 62% occurring only once. The sequencing sample was made of blood. The source of these receptors is a man between 25 and 39 years old in good health.

The chain carries TRBV13 and TRBJ2-1; D is uncertain. CDR3 length equals 14 residues. V was cut by 4 bases and J by 5 bases, with 12 bases left in between. Germline-derived CDR1 and CDR2 are PRHDT and FYEKMQ (reference sequence). The CDR3 reads CASSSRTENNEQFF. Written as DNA, the CDR3 is TGTGCCAGCAGCTCAAGGACGGAAAACAATGAGCAGTTCTTC.

The chain links TRBV2 to TRBJ2-3; no firm D call. In germline, CDR1 is SNHLY, CDR2 FYNNEI. The CDR3 extends over 13 amino acids. V lost 6 bases, J lost 2 bases, and 9 bases lay in between. The CDR3 loop is CASRGRDTDTQYF. The CDR3 nucleotides are TGTGCCAGCAGGGGCAGAGACACAGATACGCAGTATTTT.

The chain combines TRBV12-3 or TRBV12-4 with TRBJ1-2, with 7 bases that match TRBD1. The ends lost 5 bases at V and 4 bases at J; junction bases unmatched: 10. The CDR3 extends over 15 amino acids. The CDR3 nucleotides read TGTGCCAGCAGTCCCGGGACAGCGGATGTCTATGGCTACACCTTC. Residues: CASSPGTADVYGYTF.

Of note for this clonotype: Mismatch with germline at one junction end may stem from a read error. This rearrangement joins TRBV2 to TRBJ2-1; either TRBD1 or TRBD2 may supply D (5 bases each). Germline V CDR1 and CDR2: SNHLY, FYNNEI. The CDR3 is made up of 13 amino acids. The CDR3 sequence: CASSREGYNGQFF. Here the CDR3 DNA reads TGTGCCAGCTCCCGAGAGGGGTACAATGGGCAGTTCTTC. The full variable domain, with the rest looked up from reference TRBV2 and TRBJ2-1, is EPEVTQTPSHQVTQMGQEVILRCVPISNHLYFYWYRQILGQKVEFLVSFYNNEISEKSEIFDDQFSVERPDGSNFTLKIRSTKLEDSAMYFCASSREGYNGQFFGPGTRLTVL.

The V and J genes are TRBV29-1 and TRBJ1-1; a weak D match, TRBD1 (6 bases). CDR1 is SQVTM, CDR2 ANQGSEA, per germline. This CDR3 spans 13 amino acids. V was clipped by 8 bases and J by 1 base, with 14 bases between them. For the CDR3, the DNA is TGCAGCACACGCCGGACAGAGAACACTGAAGCTTTCTTT. Protein sequence: CSTRRTENTEAFF. Full variable domain (remainder filled in from reference TRBV29-1 and TRBJ1-1): SAVISQKPSRDICQRGTSLTIQCQVDSQVTMMFWYRQQPGQSLTLIATANQGSEATYESGFVIDKFPISRPNLTFSTLTVSNMSPEDSSIYLCSTRRTENTEAFFGQGTRLTVV.

This chain links TRBV6-5 with TRBJ2-7; TRBD2 aligns across 7 bases. CDR1 MNHEY and CDR2 SVGAGI come from the germline V gene. The CDR3 is made up of 16 amino acids. Trimming cost V 2 bases and J 2 bases; bases outside gene matches: 9. CDR3 protein: CASSYSFGGSTYEQYF. CDR3 sequence (DNA): TGTGCCAGCAGTTACAGTTTCGGGGGGAGTACCTACGAGCAGTACTTC.

Regarding this clonotype: A junction boundary mismatches the germline segment, possibly from a read error. The V gene is TRBV7-9, the J gene TRBJ2-5, with D perhaps TRBD1 (6 bases). CDR1 and CDR2 from the germline V gene are SEHNR and FQNEAQ (reference sequence). The CDR3 loop spans 15 amino acids. The CDR3 loop is CASSLTLGDTGTQYF. The CDR3 region has the DNA TGCGCCAGCAGCTTAACTCTCGGGGACACTGGGACCCAGTACTTC.

The genes are TRBV11-2 and TRBJ2-5; D is possibly TRBD2 (6 bases). Germline V gene data show CDR1 as SGHAT and CDR2 as FQNNGV. The CDR3 loop spans 16 amino acids. Trimming took off 3 bases at V and 11 bases at J, with 25 bases between the two ends. CDR3 DNA: TGTGCCAGCAGCTTCCTGCGGGGCCGAACCTCCAATGAGCAGTACTTC. It codes for CASSFLRGRTSNEQYF.

The chain links TRBV7-2 to TRBJ2-4; D is uncertain. V lost 1 base and J lost 4, with 8 bases in between. The CDR3 extends over 14 amino acids. CDR1 is SGHTA and CDR2 is FQGNSA in the germline V gene. The DNA of the CDR3 is TGTGCCAGCAGCTTAGGACATCTAAAAAACATTCAGTACTTC. This translates into CASSLGHLKNIQYF.

J is TRBJ1-6 and V is TRBV12-5; no definite D call. The CDR3 spans 17 residues. V was trimmed by 3 bases and J by 9 bases, leaving 21 bases between them. Germline V gives CDR1 LGHNT, CDR2 FRNRAP. In DNA form, the CDR3 reads TGTGCTAGTGGTTTTTCGAGTCGGGCCGCGGAGGTTTCACCCCTCCACTTT. Its translation: CASGFSSRAAEVSPLHF.

At least ten counts were recorded for this clonotype. The J gene is TRBJ2-3, the V gene TRBV5-1, with 7 bases that match TRBD1. CDR1 and CDR2 (germline): SGHRS, YFSETQ. The CDR3 is 15 amino acids. J was trimmed by 3 bases and V by 2 bases; bases with no gene match: 6. CDR3 in DNA: TGCGCCAGCAGCTTCGAGGGGGCGCGTACAGATACGCAGTATTTT. Translated: CASSFEGARTDTQYF.

V usage is TRBV5-1 and J usage is TRBJ2-1; either TRBD1 or TRBD2 may fit D (5 bases each). This CDR3 contains 15 residues. Germline V gene data show CDR1 as SGHRS and CDR2 as YFSETQ. V was clipped by 3 bases and J by 8 bases, with 18 bases between them. The CDR3 here is CASSWTGTKGDEQFF. In DNA, the CDR3 is TGCGCCAGCAGCTGGACCGGGACCAAAGGTGATGAGCAGTTCTTC.